One sample yielded the 4 T cell receptor beta chains listed below, sequenced in a study of PD-L1 blockade in urothelial cancer. Stated time point: pretreatment peripheral blood. Clones were read by immunoSEQ multiplex PCR, and TCRdb kept only the in-frame ones, dropping some. This table holds 45,000 to 65,000 clones, 65% to 90% found once. Sequenced material: PBMCs, taken around atezolizumab (anti-PD-L1) treatment. Every receptor here comes from a man between 70 and 80 years old with urothelial cancer.

Only one count was recorded for this clone. Written as DNA, the CDR3 is TGCGCCAGCAGCTTAGGCCTATTTGGGACAGGGGGCGAGACCCAGTACTTC. Encoded protein: CASSLGLFGTGGETQYF. The V gene is TRBV5-1, the J gene TRBJ2-5, with 12 bases lining up with TRBD1. V was clipped by 2 bases and J by 5 bases; unmatched bases: 10. The CDR3 runs to 17 residues. Germline V CDR1 and CDR2: SGHRS, YFSETQ.

CDR3 loop: CASSTPGTGRNEQFF. CDR3 bases: TGTGCCAGCAGTACCCCCGGGACAGGCCGAAATGAGCAGTTCTTC. This chain connects TRBV28 to TRBJ2-1, with 8 bases lining up with TRBD1. The germline V gene encodes CDR1 MDHEN and CDR2 SYDVKM. The CDR3 is 15 amino acids. With 5 bases clipped from V and 7 bases from J, the junction kept 10 bases outside the gene matches.

The rearrangement links TRBV21-1 to TRBJ2-3; the D call of TRBD2 is as the table states it, not checked on the DNA. TRBV21-1 is deemed a pseudogene. The CDR3 loop spans 14 amino acids. The CDR3 nucleotides are TGTGCCAGCAGCGAACGGGACTGGGGGGGATACGCGTATTTT. This codes for CASSERDWGGYAYF.

The V and J genes are TRBV20-1 and TRBJ1-2; maybe TRBD1 (5 bases). The CDR3 runs to 11 residues. Trimming stripped 6 bases from V and 0 bases from J, with 5 bases between. Germline CDR1 DFQATT, CDR2 SNEGSKA (reference sequence). The CDR3 protein is CSAGANYGYTF. The CDR3 DNA is TGCAGTGCAGGGGCTAACTATGGCTACACCTTC.